This TCR beta chain was sequenced for a study of siplizumab effects on memory and regulatory T cells. Assayed TCR templates numbered about 10^5 for each sample. Clones were sequenced by immunoSEQ multiplex PCR, and TCRdb holds only the in-frame ones, with some missing. The table lists about 100,000 clones, about 94% of them singletons. Findings and limits, study-wide: Among sequences traceable to unstimulated CD4+ memory cells, alloreactive ones were significantly reduced by siplizumab. Among alloreactive clones, only a minor fraction mapped to unstimulated subsets.

Worth noting for this clone: Its antigen remains unknown.

The germline CDR1 and CDR2 sequences are MNHEY and SMNVEV (reference sequence). The CDR3 sequence is 12 residues long. The V end lost 3 bases, the J end lost 2 bases, and 1 base lay between the germline ends. The receptor was derived from a human donor in good health. The J gene is TRBJ2-2, the V gene TRBV27; D unclear. The material sequenced was non-Treg CD4+ T cells sorted from blood. The chain's CDR3 is CASSFNTGELFF. In nucleotides, the CDR3 is TGTGCCAGCAGTTTCAACACCGGGGAGCTGTTTTTT.